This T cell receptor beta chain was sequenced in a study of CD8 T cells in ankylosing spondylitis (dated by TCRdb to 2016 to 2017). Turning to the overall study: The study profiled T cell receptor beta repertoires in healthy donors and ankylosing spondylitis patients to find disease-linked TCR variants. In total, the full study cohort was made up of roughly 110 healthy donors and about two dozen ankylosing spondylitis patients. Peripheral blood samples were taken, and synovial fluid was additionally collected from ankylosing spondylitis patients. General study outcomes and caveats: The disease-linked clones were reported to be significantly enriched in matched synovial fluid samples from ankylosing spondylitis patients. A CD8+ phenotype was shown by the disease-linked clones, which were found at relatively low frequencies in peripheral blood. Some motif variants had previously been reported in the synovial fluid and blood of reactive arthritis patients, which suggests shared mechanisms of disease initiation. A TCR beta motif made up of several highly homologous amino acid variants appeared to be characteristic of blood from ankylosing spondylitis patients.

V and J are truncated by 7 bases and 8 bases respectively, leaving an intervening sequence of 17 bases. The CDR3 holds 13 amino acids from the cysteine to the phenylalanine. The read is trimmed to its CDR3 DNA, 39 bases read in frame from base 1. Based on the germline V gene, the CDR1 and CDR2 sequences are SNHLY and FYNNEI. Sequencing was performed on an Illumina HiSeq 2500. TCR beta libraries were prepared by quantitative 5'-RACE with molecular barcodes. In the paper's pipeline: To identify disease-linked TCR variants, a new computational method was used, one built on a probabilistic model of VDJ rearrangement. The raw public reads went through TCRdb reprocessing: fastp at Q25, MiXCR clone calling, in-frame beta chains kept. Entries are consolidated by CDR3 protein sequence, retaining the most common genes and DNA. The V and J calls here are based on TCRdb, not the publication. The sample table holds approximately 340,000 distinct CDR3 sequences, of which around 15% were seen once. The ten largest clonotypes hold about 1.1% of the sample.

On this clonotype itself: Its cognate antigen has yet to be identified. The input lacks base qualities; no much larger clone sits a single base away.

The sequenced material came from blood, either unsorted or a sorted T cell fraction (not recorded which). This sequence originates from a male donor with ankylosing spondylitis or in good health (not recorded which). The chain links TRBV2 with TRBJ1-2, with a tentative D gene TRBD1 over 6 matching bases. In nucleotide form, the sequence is TGTGCCAGCACTTTACAGGGACCACGGGGCTACACCTTC. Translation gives CASTLQGPRGYTF.